The sequence of this TCR beta chain was determined in a study of shared clonotypes between healthy human individuals. At the level of the study: Aged between 18 and 49, the donors were a couple of women and three men. Study results and caveats: Estimated richness values were generally larger in naive subsets than in memory subsets. The four-donor shared clonotypes exceeded non-shared clonotypes in generation probability, with non-shared ones scoring lower.

Naive CD8 cells lacked CD45RO, underwent positive selection for CCR7 and left out terminally differentiated effector memory CD45RA+ cells. Remarks on this clone: The antigen remains unidentified.

Germline V gene sequence: CDR1 LGHNA, CDR2 YSLEER. The CDR3 has 14 residues. V was pared by 1 base and J by 2 bases, with 9 bases between. Roughly 200 ng DNA, around 30,000 T cell genomes, went into each sorted-subset replicate PCR. Repertoires were generated with immunoSEQ multiplex PCR, while TCRdb's copy carries only in-frame clones and drops some. The data contain about 2.1 million clones, 85% to 95% of them singletons. The sequencing sample was made of naive CD8+ T cells from PBMCs. The source is a man between 18 and 29 years old in good health. Some clones in this sample may be carry-over from other donors' samples. The gene calls are TRBV4-3 and TRBJ2-7, with D possibly matching TRBD2 (6 bases). CDR3: CASSQGTKTYEQYF. The CDR3 nucleotides are TGCGCCAGCAGCCAAGGGACTAAAACCTACGAGCAGTACTTC.